The present T cell receptor (beta chain) was sequenced within a study of T cell responses to AZD1222 COVID-19 vaccine (dated by TCRdb to 2020 to 2022). General notes on the study: AZD1222 recipients whose second dose came at about 4 weeks and those whose second dose came at about 12 weeks were combined into one group, since spike-specific TCR depth and breadth did not differ between the two schedules. A total of 233 trial participants underwent TCR sequencing, of whom approximately 200 had received two doses of AZD1222 and about 25 had received two doses of the MenACWY control vaccine. Trial participants were enrolled by age into subgroups of 18-55, 56-69 and 70-plus years, and roughly 150, 30 and 60 TCR-sequenced participants, respectively, were included in these subgroups.

The CDR3 regions of human TCRbeta chains were subjected to immunosequencing. On the authors' methods: TCRs in the repertoires were matched against a reference library of SARS-CoV-2-specific TCRs that had been generated with the MIRA antigen-specificity platform. Breadth was defined as the fraction of unique TCRs that were SARS-CoV-2-associated. Depth was defined as the fraction of total T cells that were SARS-CoV-2-associated. Each spike-specific TCR was assigned to its reactive spike region and to a CD4 or CD8 class using the MIRA data. Log10-transformed breadth and depth values were compared by one-way ANOVA with Sidak's multiple comparisons tests. Drawn from immuneACCESS, this table holds only the in-frame rearrangements with V and J called that TCRdb kept. Clones are partly lost; checked studies trace under half to an unresolved V gene and leave the rest unexplained. D and trimming were read from the DNA, whereas the V and J calls and clone size are those reported in that table. This sample lists more than 110,000 clones; around 90% were detected once. Approximately 3.4% of the sample goes to the ten largest clones.

What the study reported, not specific to this receptor: Conclusions about previously exposed vaccinees are limited because only 5 or 6 AZD1222 recipients were SARS-CoV-2 seropositive at baseline. After two AZD1222 doses, both the breadth and the depth of spike-specific TCRs were significantly higher than at day 0 and than in MenACWY recipients. The 56-69-year group was small, and its depth increase did not reach significance, likely because of low power. Because no samples from the day 14 peak response were available, repertoires could be characterized only after the peak T cell response. Most participants were white British and females outnumbered males, and the authors suggested that clonal diversity may have been underestimated. CD4 TCRs associated with the vaccine covered the entire spike protein, and the dominant responses were in regions 160-218 and 743-854. Reportedly, close to half of the unique spike-specific TCRs recognized epitopes lying outside the regions that are mutated in the B.1.351 and B.1.1.7 variants.

A word on this clone: Its antigen has not been determined. Per-base quality was not reported, and no clone a single base away is much larger than it.

Sample time point, as interpreted from the label and publication: baseline before first vaccination. Vaccinee samples came from UK trials COV001 and COV002, including a single-blind randomized controlled phase 2/3 trial of AZD1222 (ChAdOx1 nCoV-19) in healthy adults. Trial participant PBMC samples were collected at day 0 and day 28 after the second dose for TCRbeta chain sequencing. The CDR3, from cysteine to phenylalanine, totals 15 residues. Solely the CDR3 DNA is kept, with 45 bases framed from the first base. From a lookup of the germline V gene, CDR1 and CDR2 are SGHRS and YFSETQ. Ends trimmed: V by 7 bases, J by 7 bases; bases unmatched to a gene: 16.

Sequencing was performed on peripheral blood, taken on day 0 of AZD1222 vaccination. This TCR came from an adult in good health. Recombination linked TRBV5-1 to TRBJ2-7; 8 bases in between match TRBD2. The base sequence is TGCGCCAGCTCCCCCCGGGGAGCGGGAGTAGAAGAGCAGTACTTC. The encoded protein is CASSPRGAGVEEQYF.